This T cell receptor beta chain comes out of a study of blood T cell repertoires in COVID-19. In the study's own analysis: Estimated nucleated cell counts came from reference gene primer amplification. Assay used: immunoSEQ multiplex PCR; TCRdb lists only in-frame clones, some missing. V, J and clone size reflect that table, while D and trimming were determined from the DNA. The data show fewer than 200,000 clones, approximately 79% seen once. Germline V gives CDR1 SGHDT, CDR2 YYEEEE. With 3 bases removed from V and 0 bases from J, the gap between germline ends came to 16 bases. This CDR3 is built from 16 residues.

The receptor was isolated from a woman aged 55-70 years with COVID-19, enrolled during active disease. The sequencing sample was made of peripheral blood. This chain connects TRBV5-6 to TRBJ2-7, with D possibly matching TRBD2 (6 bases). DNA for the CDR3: TGTGCCAGCAGCTCTGGGGAGCGGGCCCACTCCTACGAGCAGTACTTC. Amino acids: CASSSGERAHSYEQYF.